The sequence of this TCR beta chain was determined in a study of CD8+ T cells in alopecia areata. In each case, RNA was isolated and then reverse transcribed into cDNA as the sequencing template. Generated by immunoSEQ multiplex PCR, the TCRdb table keeps only in-frame clones and is missing some. The sample contains roughly 150,000 clones, around three fifths of which appear only once. This clone has a handful of counts. The germline gives CDR1 LGHNA, CDR2 YSLEER. The CDR3 is made up of 14 amino acids. V was shortened by 4 bases and J by 1 base, with 11 bases between the two germline ends. Sequenced material: CD4+ T cells sorted from blood, taken at week 0. This clonotype originated in a human donor with alopecia areata. V is TRBV4-3 and J is TRBJ2-7; D ambiguous. The CDR3 is CASSPAGPSYEQYF. As DNA, the CDR3 is TGCGCCAGCAGCCCGGCCGGTCCATCCTACGAGCAGTACTTC.